Presented here are 2 T cell receptor beta chains from one specimen sequenced in a study of shared clonotypes between healthy human individuals. Assay used: immunoSEQ multiplex PCR; TCRdb lists only in-frame clones, some missing. The sample lists 640,000 or so clones; 60% to 80% were seen once. Material for sequencing was memory CD4+ T cells sorted from blood. Subset denoted: CD45RA-negative fraction. The source of these receptors is a woman in her twenties or thirties in good health.

V is TRBV11-3 and J is TRBJ2-1; the D gene is possibly TRBD1 (6 bases). This CDR3 comprises 15 residues. The germline V and J ends were trimmed by 0 bases and 5 bases, with 11 bases remaining between them. Germline V gene sequence: CDR1 SGHNT, CDR2 YENEEA. The CDR3 sequence is CASSLDRGVNNEQFF. The DNA of the CDR3 is TGTGCCAGCAGCTTAGACAGGGGCGTCAACAATGAGCAGTTCTTC.

The chain uses TRBV11-2 and TRBJ1-5; D is unresolved. Germline lookup yields CDR1 SGHAT and CDR2 FQNNGV. The CDR3 is 16 amino acids. The V end lost 3 bases, the J end lost 0 bases, and 12 bases lay between the germline ends. This CDR3 reads CASSLRSDNSNQPQHF. Here the CDR3 DNA reads TGTGCCAGCAGCTTGCGCTCTGACAATAGCAATCAGCCCCAGCATTTT.